These 19 T cell receptor beta chains were all obtained from the same sample, sequenced in a study of blood T cell repertoires in COVID-19. This table comes from immunoSEQ multiplex PCR, and its TCRdb copy is limited to in-frame clones, with some not included. The sample contains hundreds of thousands of clones, around 87% of which appear only once. The specimen was peripheral blood. These receptors all come from a woman aged 45-60 years who had recovered from COVID-19.

CDR3 nucleotides: TGTGCCAGCAGCAGGGACAGAGGAAACACTGAAGCTTTCTTT. Its protein product is CASSRDRGNTEAFF. The rearrangement links TRBV6-5 to TRBJ1-1; 7 nucleotides match TRBD1. J was trimmed by 2 bases and V by 6 bases; bases with no gene match: 6. This CDR3 has 14 residues. Germline V gene sequence: CDR1 MNHEY, CDR2 SVGAGI.

This clone was counted only a few times. The chain has TRBV5-1 and TRBJ1-4; the match to TRBD1 covers 7 bases. Germline assignment: CDR1 SGHRS and CDR2 YFSETQ. CDR3 size: 16 residues. J gave up 8 bases and V 3 bases, and 13 bases lay outside the gene matches. The CDR3, as DNA: TGCGCCAGCAGCTATTCGAACAGGGGAACGCGGGAAAAACTGTTTTTT. Translation: CASSYSNRGTREKLFF.

A few counts support this clone. The CDR3 spells CASVRDRGNTEAFF. For the CDR3, the DNA is TGTGCCAGCGTCAGGGACAGGGGAAACACTGAAGCTTTCTTT. The V gene is TRBV27, the J gene TRBJ1-1, with TRBD1 matching 10 bases. The length of the CDR3 is 14 residues. Germline V gene sequence: CDR1 MNHEY, CDR2 SMNVEV (reference sequence). The J segment lost 2 bases and the V segment lost 8 bases, leaving 5 bases of the junction unmatched.

V gene TRBV13 combines with J gene TRBJ1-2; 8 nucleotides agree with TRBD1. The CDR3 covers 16 residues. Trimming took 6 bases from V and 6 from J; bases not matched to a gene: 15. Germline V CDR1 and CDR2: PRHDT, FYEKMQ (reference sequence). The CDR3 loop reads CASSLRGQGLSHGYTF. The CDR3, as DNA: TGTGCCAGCAGTTTACGAGGACAGGGACTTAGCCATGGCTACACCTTC.

V is TRBV28 and J is TRBJ2-1, with D possibly being TRBD2 (6 bases). CDR1 and CDR2 (germline): MDHEN, SYDVKM. Trimming cost V 8 bases and J 1 base, with 15 bases left between them. The CDR3 runs to 15 residues. The CDR3 sequence: CASHGGPSSYNEQFF. The CDR3, as DNA: TGTGCCAGCCATGGAGGGCCCTCGTCCTACAATGAGCAGTTCTTC.

The DNA of the CDR3 is TGTGCCAGCACTAGAAATGCGGCGGTGAACACCGGGGAGCTGTTTTTT. Protein: CASTRNAAVNTGELFF. The V and J genes are TRBV7-2 and TRBJ2-2; no definite D call. This CDR3 contains 16 residues. Germline loops: CDR1 SGHTA, CDR2 FQGNSA. The V gene lost 7 bases and the J gene lost 1 base, with 16 bases spanning the gap.

The CDR3 nucleotides read TGTGCCAGCAGCCAGCCGGGGGGGTGGGAGCAGTACTTC. Its translation is CASSQPGGWEQYF. The chain has TRBV3-1 (or the pseudogene TRBV3-2) and TRBJ2-7; 8 positions match TRBD2. Germline values: CDR1 LGHDT, CDR2 YNNKEL (reference sequence). The CDR3 runs to 13 residues. V dropped 3 bases and J dropped 7; count of bases not matched to a gene: 5.

This chain uses TRBV15 with TRBJ2-5, with D uncertain. CDR1 is LNHNV and CDR2 is YYDKDF in the germline V gene (reference sequence). Trimming left V 8 bases short and J 2 bases short, with 12 bases between. This CDR3 has 13 amino acids. The DNA for the CDR3 is TGTGCCACCGGGTGGCGGTTACAAGAGACCCAGTACTTC. As protein: CATGWRLQETQYF.

V usage is TRBV4-1 and J usage is TRBJ1-3; 12 bases agree with TRBD1. In germline, CDR1 is MGHRA, CDR2 YSYEKL. This CDR3 is built from 18 residues. V lost 4 bases, J lost 2 bases, and 9 bases stayed unmatched. CDR3: CASSRPGQGARTGNTIYF. DNA of the CDR3: TGCGCCAGCAGCCGCCCGGGACAGGGGGCAAGAACTGGAAACACCATATATTTT.

The chain carries TRBV28 and TRBJ2-3; weak D call: TRBD2 (5 bases). The V end was cut by 6 bases, the J end by 6 bases, with 25 bases between. Germline V CDR1 and CDR2: MDHEN, SYDVKM. The CDR3 contains 17 residues. CDR3 residues: CASSGGPSYLYLDTQYF. CDR3 bases: TGTGCCAGCAGCGGAGGACCGTCGTACCTTTACCTGGATACGCAGTATTTT.

The table lists this clone with a count of one. The gene calls are TRBV6-5 and TRBJ1-1, with TRBD1 matching 8 bases. V lost 0 bases, J lost 4 bases, and 4 bases stayed unmatched. CDR3 length: 15 amino acids. CDR1 and CDR2 from the germline V gene are MNHEY and SVGAGI. DNA of the CDR3: TGTGCCAGCAGTTACTCCCCAGGGGGCATCACTGAAGCTTTCTTT. Its translation is CASSYSPGGITEAFF.

The chain is built from TRBV5-1 and TRBJ1-3; D not certain. This CDR3 is 16 amino acids long. Germline CDR1 is SGHRS and CDR2 is YFSETQ. Trimming shortened V by 4 bases and J by 0 bases, and 14 bases separated the two germline ends. The CDR3 DNA is TGCGCCAGCAGCGGCAGTGCAACAAACTCTGGAAACACCATATATTTT. Translating it yields CASSGSATNSGNTIYF.

The chain couples TRBV28 to TRBJ2-6; D is uncertain. Trimming removed 6 bases from V and 4 bases from J, with 4 bases in between. Per germline, CDR1 MDHEN and CDR2 SYDVKM. This CDR3 has 12 amino acids. The CDR3 coding sequence is TGTGCCAGCAGGGAGGGGGCCAACGTCCTGACTTTC. This codes for CASREGANVLTF.

J is TRBJ2-5 and V is TRBV15; D gene ambiguous. V was cut by 0 bases and J by 3 bases, with 8 bases left in between. The CDR3 spans 14 residues. Germline assignment: CDR1 LNHNV and CDR2 YYDKDF (reference sequence). The DNA of the CDR3 is TGTGCCACCAGCAGAGACACAGCCGAAGAGACCCAGTACTTC. Protein product: CATSRDTAEETQYF.

The V gene is TRBV19, the J gene TRBJ1-1; D is unresolved. The CDR3 is made up of 15 amino acids. The V gene's germline CDR1 is LNHDA and CDR2 SQIVND (reference sequence). V lost 5 bases and J lost 10, with 23 bases in between. The CDR3 is CASSDGSPTSVRAFF. The DNA for the CDR3 is TGTGCCAGTAGTGACGGGAGCCCTACGTCCGTACGAGCTTTCTTT.

The J gene is TRBJ2-2, the V gene TRBV19; TRBD2 matches at 13 bases. Germline V gene sequence: CDR1 LNHDA, CDR2 SQIVND (reference sequence). The CDR3 totals 18 residues. J was trimmed by 5 bases and V by 1 base; bases with no gene match: 7. The CDR3 here is CASSIGSTSGGRTGELFF. DNA of the CDR3: TGTGCCAGTAGTATAGGGTCGACTAGCGGGGGGAGAACCGGGGAGCTGTTTTTT.

The V and J genes are TRBV6-6 and TRBJ1-5, with 7 bases matching TRBD1. The CDR3 has 13 amino acids. CDR1 is MNHNY, CDR2 SVGAGI, per germline (reference sequence). V was clipped by 4 bases and J by 4 bases; unmatched bases: 1. The CDR3: CASSSQGNQPQHF. Written as DNA, the CDR3 is TGTGCCAGCAGTTCACAGGGGAATCAGCCCCAGCATTTT.

V gene TRBV27 combines with J gene TRBJ2-6; 7 positions match TRBD1. Trimming removed 6 bases from V and 0 bases from J; junction bases left unmatched: 5. The CDR3 loop spans 16 amino acids. Germline CDR1 MNHEY, CDR2 SMNVEV (reference sequence). The CDR3 coding sequence is TGTGCCAGCAGGACCGGGACAGTCTCTGGGGCCAACGTCCTGACTTTC. This sequence encodes CASRTGTVSGANVLTF. Supplemented by reference TRBV27 and TRBJ2-6, the full variable domain reads EAQVTQNPRYLITVTGKKLTVTCSQNMNHEYMSWYRQDPGLGLRQIYYSMNVEVTDKGDVPEGYKVSRKEKRNFPLILESPSPNQTSLYFCASRTGTVSGANVLTFGAGSRLTVL.

A few counts support this clone. At one of its ends the junction is not consistent with the germline gene, which may arise from a read error. The CDR3 sequence is CASSAARNTGELFF. CDR3 nucleotides: TGTGCTAGCAGCGCAGCGAGGAACACCGGGGAGCTGTTTTTT. The J gene is TRBJ2-2, the V gene TRBV7-7; D not certain. Looked up from germline, CDR1 is SSHAT and CDR2 is FNYEAQ (reference sequence). The CDR3 has 14 amino acids. The variable domain in full, with the rest retrieved from reference TRBV7-7 and TRBJ2-2, is GAGVSQSPRYKVTKRGQDVTLRCDPISSHATLYWYQQALGQGPEFLTYFNYEAQPDKSGLPSDRFSAERPEGSISTLTIQRTEQRDSAMYRCASSAARNTGELFFGEGSRLTVL.